Shown below are 18 T cell receptor beta chains from a single sample sequenced in a study of CD8 T cells in Susac syndrome. It was with random hexamers that about 0.45 to 1 ug RNA was reverse transcribed. TCRdb re-analysed the immunoSEQ multiplex PCR reads in MiXCR, keeping a single row per CDR3 protein. The data show 180,000 or so distinct CDR3 sequences, with just under 95% seen just once and more than 0.08% held by the top ten. Sequenced sample: CD4+ T cells from PBMCs. These receptors were taken from a human donor with Susac syndrome.

The chain is built from TRBV5-6 and TRBJ2-2, with 8 bases that match TRBD1. The CDR3 spans 15 residues. The germline V gene encodes CDR1 SGHDT and CDR2 YYEEEE. J was trimmed by 6 bases and V by 0 bases; bases with no gene match: 4. The CDR3 DNA reads as TGTGCCAGCAGCTTGGGACAGGGGTTTCCCGGGGAGCTGTTTTTT. It translates to CASSLGQGFPGELFF.

This sequence joins TRBV4-3 and TRBJ1-4; D gene ambiguous. V was trimmed by 3 bases and J by 0 bases, leaving 11 bases between them. Germline V gene data show CDR1 as LGHNA and CDR2 as YSLEER. The CDR3 has 16 amino acids. The CDR3 loop is CASSQQSYATNEKLFF. CDR3 nucleotide sequence: TGCGCCAGCAGCCAGCAGTCTTATGCAACTAATGAAAAACTGTTTTTT.

The CDR3 nucleotides read TGTGCCAGCAGTCCAGGGGCCGTTAATTCACCCCTCCACTTT. Protein: CASSPGAVNSPLHF. V is TRBV7-2 and J is TRBJ1-6, with TRBD1 as a possible D gene (6 bases). The V gene lost 6 bases and the J gene lost 6 bases, with 12 bases spanning the gap. The germline V gene has CDR1 SGHTA and CDR2 FQGNSA. This CDR3 contains 14 residues.

The CDR3 sequence: CASSPDRVGEKLFF. The CDR3 region has the DNA TGCGCCAGCAGCCCGGACAGGGTTGGTGAAAAACTGTTTTTT. V gene TRBV5-1 combines with J gene TRBJ1-4, with TRBD1 identical over 8 bases. Germline V gives CDR1 SGHRS, CDR2 YFSETQ. Germline trimming cut 4 bases from V and 7 bases from J; bases unmatched to any gene: 6. The CDR3 covers 14 residues.

The chain is built from TRBV18 and TRBJ2-7; 7 bases match TRBD2. After removal of 5 bases from V and 2 bases from J, the junction contained 9 bases not matched to a gene. The germline V gene encodes CDR1 KGHSH and CDR2 LQKENI. The CDR3 has 15 residues. CDR3 DNA: TGTGCCAGCTCATCCACGACTAGCCTCCCCTACGAGCAGTACTTC. Translating it yields CASSSTTSLPYEQYF.

The chain carries TRBV4-3 and TRBJ2-7; 8 bases fit TRBD1. Unmatched junction bases numbered 10, after V lost 0 bases and J lost 3 bases. The CDR3 runs to 17 residues. CDR1 LGHNA and CDR2 YSLEER come from the germline V gene. The CDR3 coding sequence is TGCGCCAGCAGCCAAGATCACTCAGGACAGGGCTTCTACGAGCAGTACTTC. It codes for CASSQDHSGQGFYEQYF.

V usage is TRBV20-1 and J usage is TRBJ2-7; D gene uncertain. CDR1 is DFQATT, CDR2 SNEGSKA, per germline (reference sequence). This CDR3 has 13 amino acids. Trimming pared 3 bases from V and 0 bases from J, leaving 9 bases between. As DNA, the CDR3 is TGCAGTGCTAGGCTTAGGAGCTCCTACGAGCAGTACTTC. It encodes CSARLRSSYEQYF.

This chain uses TRBV20-1 with TRBJ2-5, with 7 bases lining up with TRBD2. The V and J ends lost 8 bases and 2 bases, in that order; junction bases with no gene match: 2. The CDR3 length is 11 residues. Germline loops: CDR1 DFQATT, CDR2 SNEGSKA (reference sequence). The CDR3 loop reads CSTGLQETQYF. The CDR3 DNA reads TGCAGTACGGGACTACAAGAGACCCAGTACTTC.

This chain connects TRBV6-1 to TRBJ2-3; 10 positions agree with TRBD2. This CDR3 region has 15 residues. Germline assignment: CDR1 MNHNS and CDR2 SASEGT. V shed 5 bases, J shed 0 bases, and the junction held 2 bases outside the gene matches. CDR3 DNA sequence: TGTGCCAGCAGTTCACTAGCGGGGAGCACAGATACGCAGTATTTT. Translated: CASSSLAGSTDTQYF.

The chain carries TRBV7-2 and TRBJ2-7, with D unclear. The V gene lost 3 bases and the J gene lost 3 bases, with 9 bases spanning the gap. This CDR3 comprises 13 residues. CDR1 is SGHTA, CDR2 FQGNSA, per germline. CDR3: CASSFAPDYEQYF. CDR3 coding DNA: TGTGCCAGCAGCTTCGCCCCGGACTACGAGCAGTACTTC.

The chain links TRBV6-2 or TRBV6-3 to TRBJ2-3, with D uncertain. CDR1 and CDR2 (germline): MNHEY, SVGEGT. The germline V and J ends were trimmed by 2 bases and 2 bases, with 5 bases remaining between them. This CDR3 has 13 amino acids. CDR3 loop: CASSYRDTDTQYF. In DNA form, the CDR3 reads TGTGCCAGCAGTTACAGGGACACAGATACGCAGTATTTT.

The chain is built from TRBV6-2 or TRBV6-3 and TRBJ2-7; possibly TRBD2 for D (6 bases). Looked up from germline, CDR1 is MNHEY and CDR2 is SVGEGT. The CDR3 covers 13 residues. The CDR3 here is CDTRELGLYEQYF. In DNA, the CDR3 is TGTGACACCCGGGAGCTAGGACTCTACGAGCAGTACTTC.

This clonotype was counted a single time. This sequence joins TRBV6-2 or TRBV6-3 and TRBJ1-5; 7 nucleotides line up with TRBD1. V lost 4 bases, J lost 5 bases, and 17 bases stayed unmatched. CDR1 and CDR2 (germline): MNHEY, SVGEGT. This CDR3 region has 18 residues. The chain's CDR3 is CASSSYIRTTTGYQPQHF. In DNA, the CDR3 is TGTGCCAGCAGTTCCTATATTCGGACAACGACAGGGTATCAGCCCCAGCATTTT.

The chain links TRBV30 to TRBJ2-3; 7 bases line up with TRBD1. Per germline, CDR1 GTSNPN and CDR2 SVGIG (reference sequence). Trimming at V came to 0 bases and at J to 8 bases, leaving 14 bases not matched to a gene. CDR3 length: 16 residues. The CDR3 sequence: CAWSVQGSSSQRTQYF. CDR3 sequence (DNA): TGTGCCTGGAGTGTACAGGGGAGTAGTTCACAGCGTACGCAGTATTTT.

This sequence joins TRBV7-2 and TRBJ2-7; 9 positions agree with TRBD1. V was pared by 4 bases and J by 4 bases, with 5 bases of the junction left unmatched. The CDR3 has 14 residues. Germline V gene sequence: CDR1 SGHTA, CDR2 FQGNSA. In nucleotides, the CDR3 is TGTGCCAGCAGCTGGAGACAGGGGGAGTACGAGCAGTACTTC. Protein product: CASSWRQGEYEQYF.

The chain combines TRBV5-1 with TRBJ2-7; D gene ambiguous. This CDR3 is 17 amino acids long. Germline CDR1 reads SGHRS; CDR2 reads YFSETQ. Trimming left V 0 bases short and J 0 bases short, with 16 bases between. The DNA of the CDR3 is TGCGCCAGCAGCTTGGTATCGGGTGAGGCCGTCTCCTACGAGCAGTACTTC. As protein: CASSLVSGEAVSYEQYF. Using reference TRBV5-1 and TRBJ2-7 for the parts outside the CDR3, the full variable domain is KAGVTQTPRYLIKTRGQQVTLSCSPISGHRSVSWYQQTPGQGLQFLFEYFSETQRNKGNFPGRFSGRQFSNSRSEMNVSTLELGDSALYLCASSLVSGEAVSYEQYFGPGTRLTVT.

This rearrangement joins TRBV11-2 to TRBJ2-1, with D possibly TRBD2 on 6 matching bases. This CDR3 has 14 amino acids. Trimming removed 0 bases at V and 3 bases at J, with 6 bases between. Germline V gene sequence: CDR1 SGHAT, CDR2 FQNNGV. CDR3 DNA sequence: TGTGCCAGCAGCTTAGAGGGGGGCTACAATGAGCAGTTCTTC. This gives the protein CASSLEGGYNEQFF.

This clonotype was recorded once. J is TRBJ2-5 and V is TRBV12-3 or TRBV12-4; the D is unclear. The V end lost 6 bases, the J end lost 5 bases, and 13 bases lay between the germline ends. The CDR3 covers 13 residues. CDR3 coding DNA: TGTGCCAGCAGGGGTCAGGTGGTCGAGACCCAGTACTTC. Amino acids: CASRGQVVETQYF.